The 15 T cell receptor beta chains below all came from one sample that was sequenced in a study of T cell responses to AZD1222 COVID-19 vaccine (dated by TCRdb to 2020 to 2023). This specimen's time point label, interpreted: about 28 days (+/-7) after the second vaccine dose. The library was generated by the immunoSEQ multiplex PCR assay. In its TCRdb copy, this immuneACCESS table keeps in-frame sequences only and misses some clones. Where compared with another copy, unresolved V genes explain less than half of these, and the others have no known cause. Present in this sample are approximately 77,000 clones, 92% of which were seen just once. Jointly, the top ten make up roughly 4.7% of the sample. Material: peripheral blood, obtained 28 days after the second AZD1222 dose. The receptors here all came from an adult who received the AZD1222 COVID-19 vaccine.

The chain links TRBV11-3 to TRBJ2-1; no clear D. Germline V lookup: CDR1 SGHNT, CDR2 YENEEA. The CDR3 extends over 12 amino acids. V was trimmed by 1 base and J by 3 bases, leaving 1 base between them. DNA for the CDR3: TGTGCCAGCAGCTTAGGCTACAATGAGCAGTTCTTC. Encoded protein: CASSLGYNEQFF.

This chain connects TRBV7-2 to TRBJ1-1, with D perhaps matching TRBD1 (5 bases). CDR3 length: 17 residues. From germline, CDR1 is SGHTA and CDR2 FQGNSA. V lost 5 bases and J lost 0, with 19 bases in between. Written as DNA, the CDR3 is TGTGCCAGCAGCCAAAAATTCTCTGTGGGGGTGAACACTGAAGCTTTCTTT. Translation: CASSQKFSVGVNTEAFF. Combining the CDR3 with reference TRBV7-2 and TRBJ1-1 gives the whole variable domain GAGVSQSPSNKVTEKGKDVELRCDPISGHTALYWYRQSLGQGLEFLIYFQGNSAPDKSGLPSDRFSAERTGGSVSTLTIQRTQQEDSAVYLCASSQKFSVGVNTEAFFGQGTRLTVV.

The rearrangement uses TRBV10-3 and TRBJ1-2; 10 bases are a match to TRBD1. This CDR3 region has 14 residues. Losses at the gene ends were 5 bases for V and 4 bases for J; bases not matched to a gene: 4. CDR1 and CDR2 from the germline V gene are ENHRY and SYGVKD. The CDR3 DNA follows: TGTGCCATCAGTCGACAGGGGGCTGGCTATGGCTACACCTTC. Encoded protein: CAISRQGAGYGYTF.

The gene calls are TRBV19 and TRBJ2-3; 12 bases agree with TRBD2. This CDR3 spans 15 amino acids. With 3 bases clipped from V and 6 bases from J, the junction kept 4 bases outside the gene matches. Looked up from germline, CDR1 is LNHDA and CDR2 is SQIVND (reference sequence). The CDR3 region is CASSMTSGSRDTQYF. In DNA form, the CDR3 reads TGTGCCAGTAGTATGACTAGCGGGAGTCGGGATACGCAGTATTTT.

V gene TRBV5-4 combines with J gene TRBJ1-1; D gene uncertain. Per germline, CDR1 SGHNT and CDR2 YYREEE (reference sequence). V dropped 5 bases and J dropped 8 bases, with 10 bases sitting between them. The CDR3 sequence is 11 residues long. DNA for the CDR3: TGTGCCAGCAGTTACGGGGTAGAAGCTTTCTTT. This codes for CASSYGVEAFF.

The chain combines TRBV9 with TRBJ1-2, with D tentatively TRBD1 (6 bases). From germline, CDR1 is SGDLS and CDR2 YYNGEE. CDR3 size: 13 residues. Trimming took 5 bases from V and 9 from J, leaving 17 bases between them. The DNA for the CDR3 is TGTGCCAGCAGTGCAGGACAGTATGGGCGCTACACCTTC. This encodes CASSAGQYGRYTF.

The V and J genes are TRBV11-2 and TRBJ2-1; 12 bases are a match to TRBD1. V dropped 5 bases and J dropped 8; count of bases not matched to a gene: 16. The CDR3 contains 18 residues. The germline CDR1 and CDR2 sequences are SGHAT and FQNNGV. Here the CDR3 DNA reads TGTGCCAGCAGCCAAATAAACCGGGACAGGGGGCGCCCGTATGAGCAGTTCTTC. It specifies CASSQINRDRGRPYEQFF.

The rearrangement joins TRBV6-5 to TRBJ1-3; D is uncertain. Per the germline V gene, CDR1 is MNHEY and CDR2 is SVGAGI. V was cut by 4 bases and J by 2 bases, with 9 bases left in between. The CDR3 is made up of 14 amino acids. The CDR3 loop is CASSSRTPGNTIYF. DNA for the CDR3: TGTGCCAGCAGTTCAAGGACCCCTGGAAACACCATATATTTT.

V and J are TRBV4-3 and TRBJ2-1; D possibly corresponds to TRBD2 (6 bases). This CDR3 comprises 14 residues. Trimming cost V 0 bases and J 5 bases, with 8 bases left between them. Germline CDR1 LGHNA, CDR2 YSLEER. The CDR3 DNA reads TGCGCCAGCAGCCAAGATCGGGGGAACAATGAGCAGTTCTTC. It encodes CASSQDRGNNEQFF.

This clone showed up just once. This chain joins TRBV6-4 and TRBJ2-3, with 8 bases lining up with TRBD2. With V trimmed by 0 bases and J by 6 bases, 8 bases remained unmatched. Germline V lookup: CDR1 MRHNA, CDR2 SNTAGT. The CDR3 consists of 16 residues. The CDR3 reads CASSDSGGVFVDTQYF. The CDR3 DNA reads as TGTGCCAGCAGTGACTCCGGGGGGGTGTTTGTGGATACGCAGTATTTT.

V is TRBV10-2 and J is TRBJ2-1; D is undetermined. The V gene lost 4 bases and the J gene lost 5 bases, with 6 bases spanning the gap. Germline CDR1 is WSHSY and CDR2 is SAAADI. This CDR3 spans 12 amino acids. DNA of the CDR3: TGCGCCAGCAGTGGGAGCCACAATGAGCAGTTCTTC. Its protein product is CASSGSHNEQFF.

The chain employs TRBV6-5 and TRBJ2-1; 9 bases are shared with TRBD2. The J segment lost 9 bases and the V segment lost 11 bases, leaving 14 bases of the junction unmatched. The CDR3 has 14 amino acids. The germline V gene encodes CDR1 MNHEY and CDR2 SVGAGI. CDR3 residues: CAGSSGRRLGEQFF. The DNA of the CDR3 is TGTGCCGGAAGTAGCGGGAGAAGGCTTGGTGAGCAGTTCTTC.

In DNA, the CDR3 is TGTGCCACCAGCCCCGCAAAGAACTATGGCTACACCTTC. Encoded protein: CATSPAKNYGYTF. This chain uses TRBV15 with TRBJ1-2; D gene uncertain. Trimming took off 5 bases at V and 2 bases at J, with 9 bases between the two ends. Germline-derived CDR1 and CDR2 are LNHNV and YYDKDF (reference sequence). CDR3 size: 13 residues.

This chain connects TRBV7-9 to TRBJ1-1; D remains ambiguous. The CDR3 is 12 amino acids. Germline V gene sequence: CDR1 SEHNR, CDR2 FQNEAQ (reference sequence). V shed 1 base and J shed 10 bases, with 10 bases lying between them. CDR3 region: CASSLDRTGAFF. Here the CDR3 DNA reads TGTGCCAGCAGCTTAGATCGTACGGGAGCTTTCTTT.

The genes are TRBV19 and TRBJ1-2; D remains unclear. The V and J ends lost 8 bases and 1 base respectively, with 11 bases between them. Germline loops: CDR1 LNHDA, CDR2 SQIVND (reference sequence). This CDR3 contains 13 residues. CDR3 DNA sequence: TGTGCCAGTGCATATCGGAGTAACTATGGCTACACCTTC. As protein: CASAYRSNYGYTF.